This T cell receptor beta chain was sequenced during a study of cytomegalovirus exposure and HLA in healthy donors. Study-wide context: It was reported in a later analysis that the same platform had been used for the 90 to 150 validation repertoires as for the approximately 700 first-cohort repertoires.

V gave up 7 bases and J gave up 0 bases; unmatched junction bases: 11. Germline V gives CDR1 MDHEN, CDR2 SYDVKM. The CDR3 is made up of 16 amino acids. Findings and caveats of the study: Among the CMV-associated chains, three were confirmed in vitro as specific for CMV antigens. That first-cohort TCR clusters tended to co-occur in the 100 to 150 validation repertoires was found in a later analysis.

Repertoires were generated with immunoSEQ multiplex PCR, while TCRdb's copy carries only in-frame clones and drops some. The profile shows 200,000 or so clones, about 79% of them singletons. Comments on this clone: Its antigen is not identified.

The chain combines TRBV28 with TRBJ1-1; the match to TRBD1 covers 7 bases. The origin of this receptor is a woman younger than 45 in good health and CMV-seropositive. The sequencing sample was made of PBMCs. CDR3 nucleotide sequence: TGTGCCAGCACCCCGGTAGGGGGCCTTGTGAACACTGAAGCTTTCTTT. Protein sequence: CASTPVGGLVNTEAFF.